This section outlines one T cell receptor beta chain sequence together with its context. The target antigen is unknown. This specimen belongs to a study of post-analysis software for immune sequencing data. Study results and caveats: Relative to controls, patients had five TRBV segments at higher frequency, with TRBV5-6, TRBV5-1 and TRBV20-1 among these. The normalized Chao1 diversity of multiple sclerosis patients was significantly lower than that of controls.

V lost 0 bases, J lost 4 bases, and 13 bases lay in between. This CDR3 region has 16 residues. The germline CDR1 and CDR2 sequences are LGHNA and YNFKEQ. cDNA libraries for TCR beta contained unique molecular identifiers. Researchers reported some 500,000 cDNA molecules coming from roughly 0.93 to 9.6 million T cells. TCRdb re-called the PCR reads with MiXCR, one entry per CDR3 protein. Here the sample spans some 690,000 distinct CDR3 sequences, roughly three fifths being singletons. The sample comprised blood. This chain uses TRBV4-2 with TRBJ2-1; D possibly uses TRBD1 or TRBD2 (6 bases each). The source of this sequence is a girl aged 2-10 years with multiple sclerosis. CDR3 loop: CASSQEGGRGYNEQFF. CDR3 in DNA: TGTGCCAGCAGCCAAGAAGGGGGACGGGGGTACAATGAGCAGTTCTTC.